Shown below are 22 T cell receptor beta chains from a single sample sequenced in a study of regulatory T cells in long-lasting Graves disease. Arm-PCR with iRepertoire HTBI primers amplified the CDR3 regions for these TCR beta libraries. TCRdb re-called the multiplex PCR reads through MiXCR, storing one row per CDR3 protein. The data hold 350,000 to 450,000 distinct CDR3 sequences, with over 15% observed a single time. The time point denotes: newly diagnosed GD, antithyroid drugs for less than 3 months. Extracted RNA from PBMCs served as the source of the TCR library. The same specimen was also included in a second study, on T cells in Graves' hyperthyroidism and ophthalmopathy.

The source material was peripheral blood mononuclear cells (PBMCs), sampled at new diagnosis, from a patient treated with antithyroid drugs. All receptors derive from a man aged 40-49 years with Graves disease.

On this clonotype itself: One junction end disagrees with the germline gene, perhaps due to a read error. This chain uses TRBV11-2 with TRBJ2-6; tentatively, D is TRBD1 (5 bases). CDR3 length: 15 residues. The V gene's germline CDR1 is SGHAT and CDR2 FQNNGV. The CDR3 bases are TGTGCCAGCAGCTTATTCAGGGCTGGGGCCAGCGTCCTGACTTTC. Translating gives CASSLFRAGASVLTF.

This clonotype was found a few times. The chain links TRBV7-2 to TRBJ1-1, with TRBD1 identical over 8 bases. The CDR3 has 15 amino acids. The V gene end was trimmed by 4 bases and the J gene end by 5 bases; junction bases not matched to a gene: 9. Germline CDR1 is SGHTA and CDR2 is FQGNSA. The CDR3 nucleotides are TGTGCCAGCAGCTCCCTGACAGGGACAGGTACTGAAGCTTTCTTT. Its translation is CASSSLTGTGTEAFF.

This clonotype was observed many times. The CDR3 DNA follows: TGTGCCAGCAGCTTACGTGACAGTCAGCCCCAGCATTTT. This codes for CASSLRDSQPQHF. The J gene is TRBJ1-5, the V gene TRBV5-6; D perhaps matches TRBD1 (5 bases). CDR3 length equals 13 residues. Germline loops: CDR1 SGHDT, CDR2 YYEEEE. Trimming cost V 2 bases and J 6 bases, with 9 bases left between them.

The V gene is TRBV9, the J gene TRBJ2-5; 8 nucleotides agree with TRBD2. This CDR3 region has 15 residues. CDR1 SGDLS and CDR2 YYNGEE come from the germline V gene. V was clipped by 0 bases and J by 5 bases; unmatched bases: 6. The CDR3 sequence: CASSVGGGWLETQYF. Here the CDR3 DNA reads TGTGCCAGCAGCGTAGGCGGGGGGTGGCTGGAGACCCAGTACTTC.

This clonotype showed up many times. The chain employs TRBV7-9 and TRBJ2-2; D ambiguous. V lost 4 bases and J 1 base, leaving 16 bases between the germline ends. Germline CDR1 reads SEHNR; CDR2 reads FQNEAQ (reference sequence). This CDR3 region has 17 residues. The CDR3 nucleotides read TGTGCCAGCAGCTCCTGGGTAGGCAGGCGGAACACCGGGGAGCTGTTTTTT. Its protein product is CASSSWVGRRNTGELFF.

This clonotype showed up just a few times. CDR3 residues: CASSRSGQGRTDTQYF. Here the CDR3 DNA reads TGTGCCAGCAGCCGCTCCGGACAGGGTAGGACAGATACGCAGTATTTT. J is TRBJ2-3 and V is TRBV27; 8 positions agree with TRBD1. Germline V lookup: CDR1 MNHEY, CDR2 SMNVEV (reference sequence). Germline trimming cut 6 bases from V and 3 bases from J; bases unmatched to any gene: 11. This CDR3 has 16 residues.

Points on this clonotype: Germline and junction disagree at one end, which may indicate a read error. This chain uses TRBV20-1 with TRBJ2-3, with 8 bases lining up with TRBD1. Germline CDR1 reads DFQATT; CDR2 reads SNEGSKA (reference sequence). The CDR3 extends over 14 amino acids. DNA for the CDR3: TGCGGTGCTAGAGATCTACAGGGGGCAGATACGCAGTATTTT. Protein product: CGARDLQGADTQYF.

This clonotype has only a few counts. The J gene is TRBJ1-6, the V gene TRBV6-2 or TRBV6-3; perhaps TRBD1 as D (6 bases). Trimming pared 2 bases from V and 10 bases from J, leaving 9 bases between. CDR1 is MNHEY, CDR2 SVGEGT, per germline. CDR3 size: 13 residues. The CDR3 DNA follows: TGTGCCAGCAGTTACCAGGGGTCCTCACCCCTCCACTTT. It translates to CASSYQGSSPLHF.

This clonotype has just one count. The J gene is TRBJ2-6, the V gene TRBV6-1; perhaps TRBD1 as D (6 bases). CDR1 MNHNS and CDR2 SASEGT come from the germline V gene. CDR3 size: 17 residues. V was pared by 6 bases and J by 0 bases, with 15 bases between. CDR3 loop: CASRRTATNSGANVLTF. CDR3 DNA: TGTGCCAGCAGACGGACAGCTACTAACTCTGGGGCCAACGTCCTGACTTTC.

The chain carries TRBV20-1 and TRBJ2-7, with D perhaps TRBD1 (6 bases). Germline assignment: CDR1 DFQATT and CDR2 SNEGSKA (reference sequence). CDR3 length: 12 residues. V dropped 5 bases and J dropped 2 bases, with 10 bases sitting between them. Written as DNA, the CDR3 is TGCAGTGCTTCACAGGGCCCCTACGAGCAGTACTTC. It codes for CSASQGPYEQYF.

The CDR3 sequence: CSVRKRGTSGGPQETQYF. Here the CDR3 DNA reads TGCAGCGTTCGAAAAAGGGGGACTAGCGGGGGGCCGCAAGAGACCCAGTACTTC. The chain couples TRBV29-1 to TRBJ2-5; 15 nucleotides line up with TRBD2. V was clipped by 5 bases and J by 2 bases; unmatched bases: 12. Looked up from germline, CDR1 is SQVTM and CDR2 is ANQGSEA. This CDR3 has 18 amino acids.

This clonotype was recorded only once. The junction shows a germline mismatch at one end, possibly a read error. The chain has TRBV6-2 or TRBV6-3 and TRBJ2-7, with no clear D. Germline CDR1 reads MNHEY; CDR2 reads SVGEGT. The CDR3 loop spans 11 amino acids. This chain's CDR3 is CASSHSYEQHF. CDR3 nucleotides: TGTGCCAGCAGTCATTCCTACGAGCAGCACTTC.

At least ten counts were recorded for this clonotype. CDR3 loop: CASSLELGVTEAFF. The CDR3 nucleotides are TGCGCCAGCAGCTTGGAGTTGGGAGTCACTGAAGCTTTCTTT. The V call is TRBV5-1, the J call TRBJ1-1; D is uncertain. From germline, CDR1 is SGHRS and CDR2 YFSETQ. The CDR3 runs to 14 residues. V was trimmed by 0 bases and J by 4 bases, leaving 10 bases between them. Full variable domain (outside the CDR3, taken from reference TRBV5-1 and TRBJ1-1): KAGVTQTPRYLIKTRGQQVTLSCSPISGHRSVSWYQQTPGQGLQFLFEYFSETQRNKGNFPGRFSGRQFSNSRSEMNVSTLELGDSALYLCASSLELGVTEAFFGQGTRLTVV.

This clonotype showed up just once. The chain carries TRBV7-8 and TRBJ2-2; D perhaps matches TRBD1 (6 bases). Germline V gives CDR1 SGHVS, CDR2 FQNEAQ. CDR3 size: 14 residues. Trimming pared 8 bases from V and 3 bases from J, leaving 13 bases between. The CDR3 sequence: CASSPQGHTGELFF. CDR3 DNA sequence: TGTGCCAGCTCCCCTCAGGGGCACACCGGGGAGCTGTTTTTT.

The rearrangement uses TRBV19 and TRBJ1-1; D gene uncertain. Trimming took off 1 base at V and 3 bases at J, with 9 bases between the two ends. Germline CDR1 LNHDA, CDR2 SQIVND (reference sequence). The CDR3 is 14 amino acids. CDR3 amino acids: CASSIVSGYTEAFF. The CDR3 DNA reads TGTGCCAGTAGTATAGTTTCCGGGTACACTGAAGCTTTCTTT.

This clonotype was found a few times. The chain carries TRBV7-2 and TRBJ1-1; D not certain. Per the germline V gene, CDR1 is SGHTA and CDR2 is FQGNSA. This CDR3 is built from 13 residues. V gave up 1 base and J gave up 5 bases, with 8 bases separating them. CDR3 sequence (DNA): TGTGCCAGCAGCTTAGTGTCTGGAACTGAAGCTTTCTTT. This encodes CASSLVSGTEAFF.

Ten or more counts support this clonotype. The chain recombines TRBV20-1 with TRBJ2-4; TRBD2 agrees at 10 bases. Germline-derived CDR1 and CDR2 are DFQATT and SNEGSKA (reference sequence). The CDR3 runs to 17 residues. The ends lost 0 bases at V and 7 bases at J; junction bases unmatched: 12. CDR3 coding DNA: TGCAGTGCTAGAGATTTTAAGCGGGGGGGAGTAAATAACATTCAGTACTTC. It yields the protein CSARDFKRGGVNNIQYF.

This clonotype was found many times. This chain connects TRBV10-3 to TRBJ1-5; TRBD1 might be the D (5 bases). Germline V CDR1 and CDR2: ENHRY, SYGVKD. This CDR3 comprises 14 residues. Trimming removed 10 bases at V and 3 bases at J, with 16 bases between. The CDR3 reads CATAGDGYNQPQHF. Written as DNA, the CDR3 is TGTGCCACCGCGGGGGACGGCTACAATCAGCCCCAGCATTTT.

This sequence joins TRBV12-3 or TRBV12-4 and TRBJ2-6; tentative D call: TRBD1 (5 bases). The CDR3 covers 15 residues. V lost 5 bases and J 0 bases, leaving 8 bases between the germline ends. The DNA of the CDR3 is TGTGCCAGCAGTGACAGTTTCTCTGGGGCCAACGTCCTGACTTTC. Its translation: CASSDSFSGANVLTF.

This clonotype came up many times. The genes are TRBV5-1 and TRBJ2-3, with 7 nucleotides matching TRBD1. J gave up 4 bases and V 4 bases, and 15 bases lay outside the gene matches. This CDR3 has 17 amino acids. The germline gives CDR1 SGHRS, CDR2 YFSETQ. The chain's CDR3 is CASSPSQTGYGSDTQYF. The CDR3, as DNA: TGCGCCAGCAGCCCATCCCAGACAGGGTACGGCTCAGATACGCAGTATTTT.

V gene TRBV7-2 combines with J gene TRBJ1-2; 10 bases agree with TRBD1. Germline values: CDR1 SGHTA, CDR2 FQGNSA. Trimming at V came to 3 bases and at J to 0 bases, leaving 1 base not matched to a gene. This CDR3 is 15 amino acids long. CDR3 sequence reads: CASSFDRGPNYGYTF. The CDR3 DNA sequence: TGTGCCAGCAGCTTTGACAGGGGGCCTAACTATGGCTACACCTTC.

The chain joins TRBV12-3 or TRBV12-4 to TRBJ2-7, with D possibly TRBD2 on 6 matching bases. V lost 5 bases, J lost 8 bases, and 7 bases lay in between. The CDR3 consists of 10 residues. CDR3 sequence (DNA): TGTGCCAGCAGTCGGGGGAAGCAGTACTTC. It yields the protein CASSRGKQYF.